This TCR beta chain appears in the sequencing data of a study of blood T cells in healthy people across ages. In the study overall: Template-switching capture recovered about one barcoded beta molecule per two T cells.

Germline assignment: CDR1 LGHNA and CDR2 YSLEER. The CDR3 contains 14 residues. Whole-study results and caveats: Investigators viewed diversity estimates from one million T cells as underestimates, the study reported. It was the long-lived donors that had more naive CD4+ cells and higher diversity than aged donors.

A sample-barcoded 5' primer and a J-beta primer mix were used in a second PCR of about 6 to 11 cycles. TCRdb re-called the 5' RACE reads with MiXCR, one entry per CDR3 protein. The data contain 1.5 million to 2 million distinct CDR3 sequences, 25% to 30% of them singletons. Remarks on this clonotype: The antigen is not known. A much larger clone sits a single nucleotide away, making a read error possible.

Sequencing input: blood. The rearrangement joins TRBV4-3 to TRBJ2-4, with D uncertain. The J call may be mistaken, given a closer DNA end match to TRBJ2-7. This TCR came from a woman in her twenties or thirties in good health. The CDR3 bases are TGCGCCAGCAACCAAGAATTGGTTCAGGACGAGCAGTACTTC. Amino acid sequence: CASNQELVQDEQYF.